The 22 T cell receptor beta chains presented below share a single source sample, sequenced in a study of cytomegalovirus exposure and HLA in healthy donors. Repertoires were generated with immunoSEQ multiplex PCR, while TCRdb's copy carries only in-frame clones and drops some. The repertoire includes some 140,000 clones, almost 85% of them detected once, and over 1.3% sits in the top ten. Sequencing was performed on PBMCs. These receptors came from a woman in her thirties in good health and CMV-seronegative.

The chain carries TRBV5-1 and TRBJ2-6; D is perhaps TRBD1 (6 bases). The CDR3 extends over 15 amino acids. V lost 4 bases, J lost 4 bases, and 12 bases lay in between. The V gene's germline CDR1 is SGHRS and CDR2 YFSETQ. CDR3: CASSVGGSGANVLTF. Written as DNA, the CDR3 is TGCGCCAGCAGCGTAGGGGGTTCAGGGGCCAACGTCCTGACTTTC.

This clone was recorded once. V and J are TRBV4-1 and TRBJ2-7, with D perhaps being TRBD1 or TRBD2 (6 bases each). Per germline, CDR1 MGHRA and CDR2 YSYEKL. Between the trimmed V and J ends, which lost 5 bases and 5 bases, there was a span of 19 bases. The CDR3 is 15 amino acids. The CDR3 here is CASSKGGTGIDEQYF. Written as DNA, the CDR3 is TGCGCCAGCAGCAAAGGGGGGACTGGCATCGACGAGCAGTACTTC.

The J gene is TRBJ2-7, the V gene TRBV2; weak D call: TRBD1 (6 bases). The CDR3 is made up of 13 amino acids. V was pared by 6 bases and J by 2 bases, with 11 bases between. CDR1 is SNHLY, CDR2 FYNNEI, per germline. The CDR3 nucleotides are TGTGCCAGCAGGGCAGGGGTCACCTACGAGCAGTACTTC. This encodes CASRAGVTYEQYF.

The chain combines TRBV10-3 with TRBJ2-1; 11 bases match TRBD2. This CDR3 comprises 17 residues. The V gene's germline CDR1 is ENHRY and CDR2 SYGVKD. The junction had 7 bases not matched to a gene; V was cut back by 0 bases and J by 6 bases. Here the CDR3 reads CAISESVAGGPGNEQFF. CDR3 DNA sequence: TGTGCCATCAGTGAGTCAGTAGCGGGGGGGCCTGGCAATGAGCAGTTCTTC.

The V call is TRBV7-8, the J call TRBJ2-7; 7 nucleotides line up with TRBD1. This CDR3 contains 14 residues. J was trimmed by 7 bases and V by 6 bases; bases with no gene match: 12. Germline V CDR1 and CDR2: SGHVS, FQNEAQ. The CDR3 loop is CASRSRDSTREQYF. DNA for the CDR3: TGTGCCAGCAGGTCCCGGGACAGTACCAGGGAGCAGTACTTC. Supplemented by reference TRBV7-8 and TRBJ2-7, the full variable domain reads GAGVSQSPRYKVAKRGQDVALRCDPISGHVSLFWYQQALGQGPEFLTYFQNEAQLDKSGLPSDRFFAERPEGSVSTLKIQRTQQEDSAVYLCASRSRDSTREQYFGPGTRLTVT.

V is TRBV18 and J is TRBJ2-3, with 7 bases matching TRBD1. J lost 5 bases, V lost 1 base, and 3 bases had no gene match. This CDR3 spans 14 amino acids. The germline CDR1 and CDR2 sequences are KGHSH and LQKENI. This chain's CDR3 is CASSPQGAIDTQYF. In nucleotides, the CDR3 is TGTGCCAGCTCACCACAGGGGGCCATAGATACGCAGTATTTT.

The V and J genes are TRBV9 and TRBJ1-3, with a weak D call TRBD1 (6 bases). The CDR3 sequence is 17 residues long. From germline, CDR1 is SGDLS and CDR2 YYNGEE. Trimming left V 0 bases short and J 1 base short, with 14 bases between. CDR3 sequence: CASSVGPGETSGNTIYF. DNA of the CDR3: TGTGCCAGCAGCGTAGGGCCAGGGGAGACTTCTGGAAACACCATATATTTT.

This sequence joins TRBV14 and TRBJ2-5; D remains unclear. The CDR3 extends over 14 amino acids. Trimming shortened V by 1 base and J by 0 bases, and 6 bases separated the two germline ends. Per the germline V gene, CDR1 is SGHDN and CDR2 is FVKESK. The CDR3 here is CASSQAQYQETQYF. The CDR3 coding sequence is TGTGCCAGCAGCCAAGCCCAGTACCAAGAGACCCAGTACTTC.

The rearrangement joins TRBV5-5 to TRBJ2-7, with 10 bases lining up with TRBD2. The CDR3 consists of 14 residues. The J segment lost 4 bases and the V segment lost 6 bases, leaving 7 bases of the junction unmatched. Germline CDR1 SGHKS, CDR2 YYEKEE (reference sequence). The CDR3 protein is CASTQRGGQYEQYF. CDR3 bases: TGTGCCAGCACTCAGCGGGGGGGACAGTACGAGCAGTACTTC.

V is TRBV5-1 and J is TRBJ2-2, with TRBD1 matching 8 bases. The V segment lost 3 bases and the J segment 0 bases; nucleotides outside the gene matches: 4. Per germline, CDR1 SGHRS and CDR2 YFSETQ. This CDR3 is built from 16 residues. CDR3 in DNA: TGCGCCAGCAGCTCTGGGGGACAGGCGAACACCGGGGAGCTGTTTTTT. Translated: CASSSGGQANTGELFF.

This chain joins TRBV5-4 and TRBJ1-1, with TRBD1 identical over 7 bases. Germline CDR1 is SGHNT and CDR2 is YYREEE (reference sequence). The CDR3 has 16 residues. After removal of 4 bases from V and 6 bases from J, the junction contained 15 bases not matched to a gene. Written as DNA, the CDR3 is TGTGCCAGCAGCCAACGACAGGGCCCTCGCCAGCCTGAAGCTTTCTTT. Encoded protein: CASSQRQGPRQPEAFF. The full variable domain, completed using reference TRBV5-4 and TRBJ1-1, is ETGVTQSPTHLIKTRGQQVTLRCSSQSGHNTVSWYQQALGQGPQFIFQYYREEENGRGNFPPRFSGLQFPNYSSELNVNALELDDSALYLCASSQRQGPRQPEAFFGQGTRLTVV.

The chain combines TRBV2 with TRBJ2-5; 7 bases map to TRBD1. This CDR3 spans 13 amino acids. The V gene end was trimmed by 5 bases and the J gene end by 5 bases; junction bases not matched to a gene: 5. Per the germline V gene, CDR1 is SNHLY and CDR2 is FYNNEI. CDR3 residues: CASSRDSKETQYF. The CDR3 DNA sequence: TGTGCCAGCAGTAGGGACAGCAAGGAGACCCAGTACTTC.

The chain combines TRBV28 with TRBJ2-7; D might be TRBD1 (6 bases). V shed 3 bases and J shed 3 bases, with 18 bases lying between them. Germline V gene lookup returns CDR1 MDHEN and CDR2 SYDVKM. CDR3 length: 16 residues. CDR3 residues: CASSFITGPRGYEQYF. As DNA, the CDR3 is TGTGCCAGCAGTTTCATTACAGGGCCCCGGGGCTACGAGCAGTACTTC.

The chain is built from TRBV29-1 and TRBJ2-7; TRBD1 might be the D (5 bases). Trimming left V 2 bases short and J 4 bases short, with 12 bases between. The CDR3 spans 13 residues. Germline CDR1 and CDR2: SQVTM and ANQGSEA. The CDR3, as DNA: TGCAGCGTTGAAATCCCAGGGATGTACGAGCAGTACTTC. Residues: CSVEIPGMYEQYF.

V and J are TRBV7-3 and TRBJ2-3; 10 nucleotides align to TRBD2. CDR1 is SGHTA and CDR2 is FQGTGA in the germline V gene. Unmatched junction bases numbered 7, after V lost 5 bases and J lost 2 bases. This CDR3 comprises 16 residues. The CDR3 sequence: CASSATTSGDTDTQYF. The DNA for the CDR3 is TGTGCCAGCAGCGCGACCACTAGCGGGGACACAGATACGCAGTATTTT.

The chain uses TRBV6-5 and TRBJ1-2; D unresolved. Germline-derived CDR1 and CDR2 are MNHEY and SVGAGI. This CDR3 spans 13 amino acids. Trimming removed 2 bases from V and 2 bases from J, with 6 bases in between. In DNA form, the CDR3 reads TGTGCCAGCAGTTACGTGGAGAACTATGGCTACACCTTC. Amino acid sequence: CASSYVENYGYTF.

V is TRBV5-1 and J is TRBJ1-2; D remains ambiguous. The V end was cut by 3 bases, the J end by 4 bases, with 16 bases between. CDR3 length: 15 residues. The germline V gene has CDR1 SGHRS and CDR2 YFSETQ. In DNA form, the CDR3 reads TGCGCCAGCAGCTCAATGGCGGGCAGCGCCTATGGCTACACCTTC. Encoded protein: CASSSMAGSAYGYTF.

The rearrangement links TRBV7-6 to TRBJ2-6; a weak D match, TRBD1 (5 bases). Trimming removed 2 bases at V and 0 bases at J, with 8 bases between. From germline, CDR1 is SGHVS and CDR2 FNYEAQ. The CDR3 runs to 16 residues. This chain's CDR3 is CASSLSGASGANVLTF. DNA of the CDR3: TGTGCCAGCAGCTTAAGTGGGGCCTCTGGGGCCAACGTCCTGACTTTC. The full variable domain, its missing parts supplied by reference TRBV7-6 and TRBJ2-6, is GAGVSQSPRYKVTKRGQDVALRCDPISGHVSLYWYRQALGQGPEFLTYFNYEAQQDKSGLPNDRFSAERPEGSISTLTIQRTEQRDSAMYRCASSLSGASGANVLTFGAGSRLTVL.

The chain carries TRBV11-2 and TRBJ2-7; 8 bases align to TRBD1. This CDR3 is 15 amino acids long. Germline CDR1 and CDR2: SGHAT and FQNNGV. V shed 4 bases and J 0 bases; nucleotides not matched to a gene: 5. CDR3 sequence (DNA): TGTGCCAGCAGCTCAACAGGGGGGCCCTCCTACGAGCAGTACTTC. It specifies CASSSTGGPSYEQYF.

The chain employs TRBV11-3 and TRBJ2-3; no clear D. V was cut by 4 bases and J by 2 bases, with 7 bases left in between. The length of the CDR3 is 13 residues. CDR1 is SGHNT, CDR2 YENEEA, per germline. The CDR3 sequence: CASSYDTTDTQYF. For the CDR3, the DNA is TGTGCCAGCAGCTATGACACCACAGATACGCAGTATTTT. Combining the CDR3 with reference TRBV11-3 and TRBJ2-3 gives the whole variable domain EAGVVQSPRYKIIEKKQPVAFWCNPISGHNTLYWYLQNLGQGPELLIRYENEEAVDDSQLPKDRFSAERLKGVDSTLKIQPAELGDSAVYLCASSYDTTDTQYFGPGTRLTVL.

The chain uses TRBV27 and TRBJ1-5, with 9 bases aligning to TRBD1. CDR1 is MNHEY, CDR2 SMNVEV, per germline (reference sequence). The CDR3 totals 14 residues. V trimming: 4 bases; J trimming: 4 bases; junction bases outside the gene matches: 2. The CDR3 DNA is TGTGCCAGCAGTTCGGACAGGGGAAATCAGCCCCAGCATTTT. It yields the protein CASSSDRGNQPQHF.

V gene TRBV2 combines with J gene TRBJ1-2; D possibly corresponds to TRBD1 (5 bases). This CDR3 has 14 residues. The V end was cut by 7 bases, the J end by 8 bases, with 20 bases between. In germline, CDR1 is SNHLY, CDR2 FYNNEI. The CDR3 DNA follows: TGTGCCAGCAACCTCCTCTGGGGGGAAGAGGGCTACACCTTC. It yields the protein CASNLLWGEEGYTF.